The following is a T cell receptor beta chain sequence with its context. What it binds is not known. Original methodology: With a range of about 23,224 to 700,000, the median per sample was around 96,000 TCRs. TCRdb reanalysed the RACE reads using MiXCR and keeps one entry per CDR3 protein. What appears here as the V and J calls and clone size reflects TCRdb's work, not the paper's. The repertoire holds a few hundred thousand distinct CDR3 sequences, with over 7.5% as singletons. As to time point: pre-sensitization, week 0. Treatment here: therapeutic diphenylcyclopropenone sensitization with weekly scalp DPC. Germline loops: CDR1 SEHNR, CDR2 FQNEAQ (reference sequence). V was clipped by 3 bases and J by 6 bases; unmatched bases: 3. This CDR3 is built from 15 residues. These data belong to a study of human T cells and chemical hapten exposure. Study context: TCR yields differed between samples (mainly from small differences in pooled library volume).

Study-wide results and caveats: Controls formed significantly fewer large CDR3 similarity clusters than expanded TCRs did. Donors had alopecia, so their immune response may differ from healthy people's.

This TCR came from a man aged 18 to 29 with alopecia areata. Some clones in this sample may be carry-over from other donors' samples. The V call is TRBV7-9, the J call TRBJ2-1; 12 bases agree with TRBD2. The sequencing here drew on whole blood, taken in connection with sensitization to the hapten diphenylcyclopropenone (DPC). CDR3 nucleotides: TGTGCCAGCAGCTTCCTAGCGGGGGGGTCCAATGAGCAGTTCTTC. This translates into CASSFLAGGSNEQFF.